The clone carrying this T cell receptor beta chain was seen many times. The sample's time point: patch test 2, 6 weeks after DPC sensitization. Indicated treatment: therapeutic diphenylcyclopropenone sensitization with weekly scalp DPC. Every donor had alopecia and was 18 to 70 years old; all were suitable for DPC. The CDR3 has 16 amino acids. V was shortened by 4 bases and J by 0 bases, with 13 bases between the two germline ends. Germline V gene sequence: CDR1 LGHNA, CDR2 YNFKEQ. One entry per CDR3 protein results from TCRdb running MiXCR on the RACE reads. This table has just over 350,000 distinct CDR3 sequences, around 6% appearing once. The data stem from a study of human T cells and chemical hapten exposure.

Sequencing was performed on whole blood, taken in connection with sensitization to the hapten diphenylcyclopropenone (DPC). The receptor's source is a woman under 30 with alopecia areata. Some clones in this sample may be carry-over from other donors' samples. The V gene is TRBV4-2, the J gene TRBJ1-3; D call uncertain. The CDR3 DNA is TGTGCCAGCAGCCTCGTGGGGAAAAACTCTGGAAACACCATATATTTT. Its protein is CASSLVGKNSGNTIYF.